This T cell receptor (beta chain) was sequenced for a study of T cell clones after liver transplantation. In the study overall: TCRbeta sequencing after a pre-transplant mixed lymphocyte reaction identified graft-donor-reactive clones, later tracked in post-transplant blood.

Libraries were prepared by immunoSEQ multiplex PCR; TCRdb keeps only in-frame clonotypes and omits some of them. The sample carries 2,500 to 3,000 clones, around a quarter recorded once. This clone was counted a few times. Its antigen is unknown. The CDR3 is 14 amino acids. From germline, CDR1 is MNHEY and CDR2 SVGAGI. V trimming: 6 bases; J trimming: 7 bases; junction bases outside the gene matches: 7. Proliferating CFSE-low MLR cells were sequenced to define alloreactive TCRbeta sequences. Graft donor PBMCs, splenocytes, lymph-node cells, or third-party PBMCs stimulated pre-transplant recipient cells.

This chain connects TRBV6-5 to TRBJ2-3; 10 bases line up with TRBD2. The TCR comes from a human patient who received a liver transplant. Certain T cells may be donor cells from the graft. The sequenced sample was CD4+ T cells from PBMCs cultured with third-party cells. The CDR3 nucleotides are TGTGCCAGCAGGAGAGCGGGAGGGCCGTATACGCAGTATTTT. Its translation: CASRRAGGPYTQYF.